This T cell receptor beta chain is drawn from a study of radiation and T cells in renal cell carcinoma. Findings and limits, study-wide: Top tumor clonotypes rose in blood 2 weeks post-radiation, then contracted.

Per the germline V gene, CDR1 is LGHNT and CDR2 is FRNRAP. The V end was cut by 1 base, the J end by 5 bases, with 5 bases between. The CDR3 spans 12 residues. About this clone: Its specificity is not known.

Stated time point: blood 2 weeks post-SBRT. Sample treatment: 15 Gy SBRT to primary tumor, nephrectomy 4 weeks later. Sequencing used immunoSEQ multiplex PCR; TCRdb keeps in-frame clones, though not all of them. The sample contains roughly 140,000 clones, approximately 88% of which appear only once. The V gene is TRBV12-5, the J gene TRBJ1-1; no clear D. The specimen comprised blood, sampled from a patient whose treatment included radiotherapy and nephrectomy. This TCR derives from a woman aged 50 to 60 with renal cell carcinoma. The CDR3 loop reads CASGLARTEAFF. CDR3 nucleotide sequence: TGTGCTAGTGGTTTGGCGAGGACTGAAGCTTTCTTT.